This T cell receptor (beta chain) emerged from a study of cytomegalovirus exposure and HLA in healthy donors. Overall study findings and caveats: The study listed some 160 cytomegalovirus-associated TCR beta chains.

On this clone: What it binds is unknown.

CDR3 length equals 19 residues. Germline CDR1 SGDLS, CDR2 YYNGEE. V lost 4 bases, J lost 4 bases, and 18 bases stayed unmatched. Amplification used 60 Vbeta primers and 13 Jbeta primers. Generated by immunoSEQ multiplex PCR, the TCRdb table keeps only in-frame clones and is missing some. The sample consists of under 250,000 clones, approximately 82% of them appearing once. The sequenced material came from PBMCs. The genes are TRBV9 and TRBJ2-7; 12 bases align to TRBD2. This clonotype originated in a male donor in good health and CMV-seronegative. The CDR3 DNA reads TGTGCCAGCAGCCCAAACCCTCTAGCGGGAGGGCCGGGAGGGTACGAGCAGTACTTC. Translation: CASSPNPLAGGPGGYEQYF.